This T cell receptor (beta chain) was identified during a study of CXCR3-negative and CXCR3-positive naive CD8 T cells. Study-level points and caveats: Expression of CXCR3 was partially reduced after cryopreservation, and fresh PBMCs were used in most assays.

Each TRB cDNA library was prepared by 5' RACE (with UMI labels). From its re-call of the 5' RACE reads, TCRdb lists each CDR3 protein once, without DNA. Its clone listing holds under 65,000 distinct CDR3 sequences. Of note for this clonotype: Antigen specificity is unknown.

This CDR3 has 15 residues. Germline lookup yields CDR1 SQVTM and CDR2 ANQGSEA. The V gene is TRBV29-1, the J gene TRBJ2-1. The TCR was taken from a human donor in good health. Some clones in this sample may be carry-over from other donors' samples. Source material: memory CD8+ T cells from blood. CDR3 sequence: CSVVSAEDSYNEQFF.